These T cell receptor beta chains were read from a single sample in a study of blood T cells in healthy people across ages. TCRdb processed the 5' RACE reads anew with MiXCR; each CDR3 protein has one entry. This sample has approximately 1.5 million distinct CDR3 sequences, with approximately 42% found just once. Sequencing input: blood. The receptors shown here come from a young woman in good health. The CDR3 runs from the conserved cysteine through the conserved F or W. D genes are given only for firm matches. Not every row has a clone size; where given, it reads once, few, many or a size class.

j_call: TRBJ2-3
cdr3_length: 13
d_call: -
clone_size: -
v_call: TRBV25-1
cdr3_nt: TGTGCCAGCAGTGGGACGTGGGCAGATACGCAGTATTTT
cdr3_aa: CASSGTWADTQYF

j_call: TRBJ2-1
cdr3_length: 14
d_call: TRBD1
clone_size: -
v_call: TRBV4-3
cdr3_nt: TGCGCCAGCAGCCAAACCCGGGACAGCTACGAGCAGTTCTTC
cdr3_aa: CASSQTRDSYEQFF

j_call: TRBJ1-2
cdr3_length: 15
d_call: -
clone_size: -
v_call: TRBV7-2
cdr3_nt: TGTGCCAGCAGCCCCCAAAGCGCGGCTAACTATGGCTACACCTTC
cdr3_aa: CASSPQSAANYGYTF

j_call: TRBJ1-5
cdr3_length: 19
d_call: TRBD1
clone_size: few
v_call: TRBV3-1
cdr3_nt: TGTGCCAGCAGCCAAAGGGTCCAAGGTGGCAGGGGGACTGATCAGCCCCAGCATTTT
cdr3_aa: CASSQRVQGGRGTDQPQHF

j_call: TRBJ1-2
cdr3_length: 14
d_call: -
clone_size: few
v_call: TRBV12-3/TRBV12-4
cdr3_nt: TGTGCCAGCAGTTTGCGCCCCAAAGGGGATGGCTACACCTTC
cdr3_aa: CASSLRPKGDGYTF

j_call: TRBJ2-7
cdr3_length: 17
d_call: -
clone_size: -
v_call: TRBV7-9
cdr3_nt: TGTGCCAGCATCCGAGTCTTGAGAGGCCGCTCCTACAATGAGCAGTACTTC
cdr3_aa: CASIRVLRGRSYNEQYF

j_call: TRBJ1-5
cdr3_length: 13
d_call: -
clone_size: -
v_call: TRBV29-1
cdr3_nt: TGCAGCGCCGAGACGGGGGCGGGTCAGCCCCAGCATTTT
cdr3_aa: CSAETGAGQPQHF

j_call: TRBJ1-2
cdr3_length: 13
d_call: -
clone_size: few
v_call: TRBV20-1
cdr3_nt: TGCAGTGCAACCGGGACGGCTCCCTATGGCTACACCTTC
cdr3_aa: CSATGTAPYGYTF

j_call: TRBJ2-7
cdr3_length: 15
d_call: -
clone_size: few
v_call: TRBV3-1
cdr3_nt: TGTGCCAGCAGCCTCCGACAGGACCCTATCTACGAGCAGTACTTC
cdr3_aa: CASSLRQDPIYEQYF

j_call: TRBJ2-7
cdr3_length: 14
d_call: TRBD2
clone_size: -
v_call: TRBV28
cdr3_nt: TGTGCCAGCAGTTTTGCGGGGGGAAACTACGAGCAGTACTTC
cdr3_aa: CASSFAGGNYEQYF

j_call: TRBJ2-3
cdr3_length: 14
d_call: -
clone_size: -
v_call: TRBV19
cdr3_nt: TGTGCCAGTAGTATTGGGGGGATCACAGATACGCAGTATTTT
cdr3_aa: CASSIGGITDTQYF

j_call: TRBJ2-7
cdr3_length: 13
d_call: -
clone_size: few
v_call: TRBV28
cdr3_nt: TGTGCCAGCAGATCTCGACAGTGGAGCGAGCAGTACTTC
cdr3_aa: CASRSRQWSEQYF

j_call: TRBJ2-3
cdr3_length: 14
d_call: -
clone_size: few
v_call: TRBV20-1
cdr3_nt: TGCAGTGCTGACATTCCCGGGACGGCAGATACGCAGTATTTT
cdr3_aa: CSADIPGTADTQYF

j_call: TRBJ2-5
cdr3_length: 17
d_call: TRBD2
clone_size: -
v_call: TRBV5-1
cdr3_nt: TGCGCCAGCAGCGCCGGGACTAGCGGGTTTGCAAAAGAGACCCAGTACTTC
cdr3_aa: CASSAGTSGFAKETQYF

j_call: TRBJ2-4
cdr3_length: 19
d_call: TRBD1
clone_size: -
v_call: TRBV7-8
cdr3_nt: TGTGCCAGCAGCTTCAGGACAGGGGGTCGGTTGAATTCCAAAAACATTCAGTACTTC
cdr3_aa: CASSFRTGGRLNSKNIQYF

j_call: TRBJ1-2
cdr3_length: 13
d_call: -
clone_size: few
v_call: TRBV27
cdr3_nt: TGTGCCAGCAGTGTAACAGGGATCTATGGCTACACCTTC
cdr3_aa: CASSVTGIYGYTF

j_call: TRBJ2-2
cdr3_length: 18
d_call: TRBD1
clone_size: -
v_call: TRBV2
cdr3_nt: TGTGCCAGCAGTGAAGCGGGCTCCGGGACAGCGAACACCGGGGAGCTGTTTTTT
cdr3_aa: CASSEAGSGTANTGELFF

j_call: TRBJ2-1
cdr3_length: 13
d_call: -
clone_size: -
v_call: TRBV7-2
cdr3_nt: TGTGCCAGCAGCAACGGGCCCTACAATGAGCAGTTCTTC
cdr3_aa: CASSNGPYNEQFF

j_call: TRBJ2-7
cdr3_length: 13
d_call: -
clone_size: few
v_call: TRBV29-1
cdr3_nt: TGCAGCGTTGAAAGCAGGAACCTCGACGAGCAGTACTTC
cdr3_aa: CSVESRNLDEQYF

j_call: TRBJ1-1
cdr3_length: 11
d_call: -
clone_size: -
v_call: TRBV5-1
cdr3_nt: TGCGCCAGCAGAGGTACGACTGAAGCTTTCTTT
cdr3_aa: CASRGTTEAFF

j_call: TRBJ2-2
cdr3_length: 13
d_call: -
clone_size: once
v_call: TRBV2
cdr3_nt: TGTGCCAGCAGTGCCAGGTTCACCGGGGAGCTGTTTTTT
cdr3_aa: CASSARFTGELFF

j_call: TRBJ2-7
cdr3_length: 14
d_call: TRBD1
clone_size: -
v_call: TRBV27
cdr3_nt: TGTGCCAGCAGACTACAGGGGGCGGTCTACGAGCAGTACTTC
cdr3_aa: CASRLQGAVYEQYF

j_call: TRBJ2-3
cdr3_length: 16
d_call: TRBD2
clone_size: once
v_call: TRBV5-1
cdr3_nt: TGCGCCAGCAGCACCGGACCGAGTACTAGCGCAGATACGCAGTATTTT
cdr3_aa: CASSTGPSTSADTQYF

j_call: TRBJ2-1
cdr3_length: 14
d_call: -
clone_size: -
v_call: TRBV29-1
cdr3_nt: TGCAGCGCCGGATGGGCGGGCCCCTACAATGAGCAGTTCTTC
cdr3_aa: CSAGWAGPYNEQFF

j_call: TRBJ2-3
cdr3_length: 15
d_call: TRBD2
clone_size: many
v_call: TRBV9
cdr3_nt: TGTGCCAGCAGCGCTAGCGGGAGGATCCCAGATACGCAGTATTTT
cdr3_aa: CASSASGRIPDTQYF

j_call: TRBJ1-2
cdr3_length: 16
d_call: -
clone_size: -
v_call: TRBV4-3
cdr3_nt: TGCGTCAGCAGCCAAGTAATGGCGGGACACGGCTATGGCTACACCTTC
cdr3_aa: CVSSQVMAGHGYGYTF

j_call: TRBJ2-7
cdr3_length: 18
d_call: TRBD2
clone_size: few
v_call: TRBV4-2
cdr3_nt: TGTGCCAGCAGCCGCCAAGAAATCCGGACTAGCGGGAGCTACGAGCAGTACTTC
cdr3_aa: CASSRQEIRTSGSYEQYF

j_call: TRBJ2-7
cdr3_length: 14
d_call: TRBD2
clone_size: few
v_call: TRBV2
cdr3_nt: TGTGCCAGCAAACTAGCGGGAGAGACCTACGAGCAGTACTTC
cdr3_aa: CASKLAGETYEQYF

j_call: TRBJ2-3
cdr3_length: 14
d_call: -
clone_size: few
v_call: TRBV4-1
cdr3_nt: TGCGCCAGCAGCCAACAGGGGTCCACAGATACGCAGTATTTT
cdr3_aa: CASSQQGSTDTQYF

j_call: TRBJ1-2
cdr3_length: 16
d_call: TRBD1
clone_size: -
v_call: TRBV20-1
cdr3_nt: TGCAGTGCTAGAGTCTCGGACAGGGTATCGGACTATGGCTACACCTTC
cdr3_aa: CSARVSDRVSDYGYTF

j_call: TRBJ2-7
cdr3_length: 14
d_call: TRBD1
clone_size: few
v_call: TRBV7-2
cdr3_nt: TGTGCCAGCAGCTTCGACAGGGGGGATCTCGAGCAGTACTTC
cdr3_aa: CASSFDRGDLEQYF

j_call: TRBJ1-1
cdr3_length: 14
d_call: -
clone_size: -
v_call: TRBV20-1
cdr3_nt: TGCAGTGCTACCAAGGACGGGCCGGACACTGAAGCTTTCTTT
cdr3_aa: CSATKDGPDTEAFF

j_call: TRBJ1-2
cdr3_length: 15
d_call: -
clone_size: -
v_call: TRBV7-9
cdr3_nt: TGTGCCAGCAGCCCCGGGACGGGGGGCGCAACTGGCTACACCTTC
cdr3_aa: CASSPGTGGATGYTF

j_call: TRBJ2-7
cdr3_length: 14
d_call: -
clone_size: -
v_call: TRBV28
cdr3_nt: TGTGTCAGCAGTCCACGAGCTACGCTTTATGAGCAGTACTTC
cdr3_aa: CVSSPRATLYEQYF

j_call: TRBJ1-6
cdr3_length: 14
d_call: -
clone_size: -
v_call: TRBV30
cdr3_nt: TGTGCCTGGACGGGTCTTCTCTATAATTCACCCCTCCACTTT
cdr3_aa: CAWTGLLYNSPLHF

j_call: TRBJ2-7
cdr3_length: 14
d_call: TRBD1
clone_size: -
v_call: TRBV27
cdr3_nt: TGTGCCAGCAGTGCTGTCCACAGGGGCGGGGAGCAGTACTTC
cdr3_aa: CASSAVHRGGEQYF

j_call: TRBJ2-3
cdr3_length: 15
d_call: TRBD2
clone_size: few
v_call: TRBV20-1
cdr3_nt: TGCAGTGCAGCCGGGACTAGGGCTAGCACAGATACGCAGTATTTT
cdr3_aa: CSAAGTRASTDTQYF

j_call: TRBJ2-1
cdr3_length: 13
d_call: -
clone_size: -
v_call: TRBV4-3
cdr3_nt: TGCGCCAGCAGCCAGGAACAGGGAAATGAGCAGTTCTTC
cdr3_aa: CASSQEQGNEQFF

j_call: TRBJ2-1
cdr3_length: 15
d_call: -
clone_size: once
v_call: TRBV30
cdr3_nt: TGTGCCTGGAGTATGCAGCCTAGCTCCTACAATGAGCAGTTCTTC
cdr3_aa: CAWSMQPSSYNEQFF

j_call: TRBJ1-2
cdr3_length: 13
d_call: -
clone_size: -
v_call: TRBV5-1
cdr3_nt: TGCGCCAGCAGCTTGGGATCGGTTGGTGGCTACACCTTC
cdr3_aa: CASSLGSVGGYTF

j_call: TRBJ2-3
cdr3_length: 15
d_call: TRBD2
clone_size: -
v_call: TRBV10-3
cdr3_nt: TGTGCCATCAGCCGCGGGACTAGCGGCGAGGATACGCAGTATTTT
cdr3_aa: CAISRGTSGEDTQYF

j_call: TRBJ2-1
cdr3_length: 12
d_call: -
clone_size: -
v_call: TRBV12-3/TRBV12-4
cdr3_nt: TGTGCCACCGCGATATCGGGGCATGAGCAGTTCTTC
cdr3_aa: CATAISGHEQFF

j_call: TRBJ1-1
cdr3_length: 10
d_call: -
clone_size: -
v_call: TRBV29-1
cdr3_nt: TGCAGCGTTTCTAGCACTGAAGCTTTCTTT
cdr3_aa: CSVSSTEAFF

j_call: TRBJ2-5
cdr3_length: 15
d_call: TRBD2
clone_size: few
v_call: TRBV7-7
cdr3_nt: TGTGCTAGCAGCTTAGCGGGGCTAGCCTACGAGACCCAGTACTTC
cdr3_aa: CASSLAGLAYETQYF

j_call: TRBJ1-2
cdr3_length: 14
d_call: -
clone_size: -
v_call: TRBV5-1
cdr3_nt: TGCGCCAGCAGCAGGACAGAGATGAACTATGGCTACACCTTC
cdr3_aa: CASSRTEMNYGYTF

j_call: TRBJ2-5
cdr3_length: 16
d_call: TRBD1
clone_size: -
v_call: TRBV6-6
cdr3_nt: TGTGCCAGCAGTTACCCGCGGACAGGGGTACAAGAGACCCAGTACTTC
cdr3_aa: CASSYPRTGVQETQYF

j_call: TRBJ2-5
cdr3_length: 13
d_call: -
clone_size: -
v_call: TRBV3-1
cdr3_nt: TGTGCCAGCAATGCCCGGGGAAGTGAGACCCAGTACTTC
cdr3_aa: CASNARGSETQYF

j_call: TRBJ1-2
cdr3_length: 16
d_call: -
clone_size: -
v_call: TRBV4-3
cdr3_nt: TGCGCCAGCAGCCAAGACGTTGTGGGGTCTGGCTATGGCTACACCTTC
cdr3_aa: CASSQDVVGSGYGYTF

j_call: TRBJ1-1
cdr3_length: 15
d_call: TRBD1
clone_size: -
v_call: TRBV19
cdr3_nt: TGTGCCAGTGTTGCGGGAGGGGGCATATACACTGAAGCTTTCTTT
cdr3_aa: CASVAGGGIYTEAFF

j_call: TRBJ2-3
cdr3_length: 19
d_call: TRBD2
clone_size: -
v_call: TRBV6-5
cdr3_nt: TGTGCCAGCAGTTACACCTACCAGATAGCGGGGGGCAGCACAGATACGCAGTATTTT
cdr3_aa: CASSYTYQIAGGSTDTQYF

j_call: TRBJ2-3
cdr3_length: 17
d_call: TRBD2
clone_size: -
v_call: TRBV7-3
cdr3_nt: TGTGCCAGCAGCCTTACTAGCGGGAGCTCTCGCACAGATACGCAGTATTTT
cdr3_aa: CASSLTSGSSRTDTQYF

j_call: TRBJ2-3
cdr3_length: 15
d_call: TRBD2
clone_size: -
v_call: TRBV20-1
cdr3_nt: TGCAGTGCTAGAATTGCGGGAGAGGGCACAGATACGCAGTATTTT
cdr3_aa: CSARIAGEGTDTQYF

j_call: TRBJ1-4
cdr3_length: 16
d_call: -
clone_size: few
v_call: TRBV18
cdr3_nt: TGTGCCAGCTCACAAGGACAGCTTGCAACTAATGAAAAACTGTTTTTT
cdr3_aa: CASSQGQLATNEKLFF

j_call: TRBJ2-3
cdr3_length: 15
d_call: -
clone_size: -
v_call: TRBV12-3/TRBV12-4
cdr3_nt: TGTGCCAGCAGTCCAAGGGGCATTTTCACAGATACGCAGTATTTT
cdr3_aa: CASSPRGIFTDTQYF

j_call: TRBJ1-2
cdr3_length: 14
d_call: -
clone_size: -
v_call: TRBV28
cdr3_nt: TGTGCCAGCAGTTTAGGGGGCGTAAGAGGTGGCTACACCTTC
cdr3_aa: CASSLGGVRGGYTF

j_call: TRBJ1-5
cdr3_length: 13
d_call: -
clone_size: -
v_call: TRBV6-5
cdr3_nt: TGTGCCAGCAGTTACGCTAGGGGTCAGCCCCAGCATTTT
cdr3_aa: CASSYARGQPQHF

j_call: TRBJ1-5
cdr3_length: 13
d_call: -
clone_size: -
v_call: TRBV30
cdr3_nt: TGTGCCTGGAGTCGGGCCTCCAATCAGCCCCAGCATTTT
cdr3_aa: CAWSRASNQPQHF

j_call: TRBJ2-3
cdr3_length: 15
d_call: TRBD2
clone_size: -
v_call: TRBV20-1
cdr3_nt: TGCAGTGCTAGAGAAGTAGCGGGGTTCACAGATACGCAGTATTTT
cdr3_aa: CSAREVAGFTDTQYF

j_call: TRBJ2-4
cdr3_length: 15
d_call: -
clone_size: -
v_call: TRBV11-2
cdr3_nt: TGTGCCAGCAGCCATTTCCCGGGCGCCAAAAACATTCAGTACTTC
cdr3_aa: CASSHFPGAKNIQYF

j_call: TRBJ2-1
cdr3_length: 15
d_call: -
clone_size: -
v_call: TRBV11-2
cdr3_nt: TGTGCCAGCAGCCCAGTACGGGGGGCTCGCAATGAGCAGTTCTTC
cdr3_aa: CASSPVRGARNEQFF